These T cell receptor beta chains were read from a single sample in a study of beta chain features in type 1 diabetes. The method was immunoSEQ multiplex PCR; TCRdb's version includes in-frame clones alone and lacks a portion of them. Here the sample spans roughly 100,000 clones, 25% to 30% being singletons. The sequenced material came from central memory CD4+ T cells from blood. These receptors originate from a woman younger than 30 with type 1 diabetes. CDR3s leave out the opening cysteine and the closing phenylalanine or tryptophan.

j_call v_call cdr3_aa
TRBJ1-1 TRBV5-6 ASSLTGVGDTEAF
TRBJ2-5 TRBV5-1 ASNLAGGGETQY
TRBJ2-1 TRBV4-2 ASSQGLLAYNEQF
TRBJ1-4 TRBV14 ASSQDPGQRAEKLF
TRBJ1-4 TRBV7-2 ASSLSGTNEKLF
TRBJ1-2 TRBV4-3 ASSQESGYGYT
TRBJ1-1 TRBV18 ASSPTGDVIPF
TRBJ1-2 TRBV11-2 ASSLAGRGYT
TRBJ1-1 TRBV5-1 ASSSPTGTNTEAF
TRBJ2-1 TRBV5-1 ASSLVLADYNEQF
TRBJ2-1 TRBV25-1 ASSGTMTSYNEQF
TRBJ2-4 TRBV6-1 ASDTLADRVKY
TRBJ1-2 TRBV4-1 ASSQEYRDAYGYT
TRBJ2-1 TRBV28 ASVPGTGNNEQF
TRBJ2-4 TRBV2 ASSGQAVAKNIQY
TRBJ2-1 TRBV11-3 ASRRDRGMGNEQF
TRBJ1-5 TRBV7-9 ASSFWDSSDPGLH
TRBJ1-2 TRBV7-2 ASSLGAGDGYT
TRBJ2-1 TRBV10-1 ASSESRRSSYNEQF
TRBJ2-1 TRBV20-1 SALGEVKGI
TRBJ1-1 TRBV7-9 ASSPGQGQNTEAF
. TRBV30 AWSAGTGASEQY
TRBJ2-7 TRBV4-1 ASSRGQGAKSIYEQY
TRBJ1-2 TRBV6-5 ASSYSQGGYGYT
TRBJ1-5 TRBV15 ATSIRDSVYQPQH
TRBJ1-5 TRBV30 AWSVDRGPNQPQH
TRBJ1-3 TRBV29-1 SAGPDRSSGNTIY
TRBJ2-5 TRBV5-1 ASSPMGQGVPY
TRBJ2-5 TRBV5-4 ASSSSTHSQY
TRBJ2-6 TRBV30 ASYGGSGANVLT
TRBJ2-1 TRBV7-9 ASSLMGGSSHEQF
TRBJ2-2 TRBV18 ASSPSSVGNTGELF
TRBJ2-3 TRBV10-3 AISGTSVYTDTQY
TRBJ2-5 TRBV5-1 ASSRTGTPDGETQY
TRBJ2-5 TRBV30 AWAPGLETQY
TRBJ2-2 TRBV18 ASSPRVQNTGELF
TRBJ2-6 TRBV5-1 ASSQVTGANVLT
TRBJ2-7 TRBV11-2 ASSLSPGHYEQY
TRBJ2-1 TRBV7-3 ASGLAGGSEQF
TRBJ1-1 TRBV5-1 ASSSLQGGDTEAF
TRBJ2-4 TRBV29-1 SVGPVSGRGIQY
TRBJ2-1 TRBV11-2 ASSLSYNEQF
TRBJ2-2 TRBV5-1 ASSFSGPNTGELF
TRBJ2-5 TRBV14 ASSQFVAAFQETQY
TRBJ1-4 TRBV7-9 ASSLDPGGNEKLF
TRBJ2-7 TRBV1 TSSQEKRGTSGLYEQY
TRBJ1-5 TRBV7-2 ASSLTSNQPQH
TRBJ1-2 TRBV5-1 ASSIGQNNYGYT
TRBJ1-4 TRBV7-9 ASSPGVTTNEKLF
TRBJ2-5 TRBV29-1 SVEGGRGETQY
TRBJ2-5 TRBV29-1 SVPGGLQETQY
TRBJ2-2 TRBV7-3 ASREVAGAGELF